These T cell receptor beta chains were read from a single sample in a study of T cells in Graves' hyperthyroidism and ophthalmopathy. TCRdb passed the multiplex PCR reads through MiXCR, listing each CDR3 protein once. The table includes hundreds of thousands of distinct CDR3 sequences, 30% to 40% detected once. Sample: blood. These receptor sequences come from a woman aged 40 to 50 with Graves' hyperthyroidism. CDR3s include the opening cysteine and the closing phenylalanine or tryptophan. Clone size is given for some rows only: seen once, a few or many times, or a class if the clone is expanded.

clone_size	v_call	cdr3_length	j_call	cdr3_aa
many	TRBV7-2	15	TRBJ2-7	CASSFPWRAPYEQYF
.	TRBV29-1	14	TRBJ1-2	CSVDDGTGYYGYTF
.	TRBV19	13	TRBJ2-3	CASTNYRKDTQYF
many	TRBV7-2	15	TRBJ1-6	CASSVTGALSSPLHF
few	TRBV19	14	TRBJ1-2	CASSTPTGLYGYTF
few	TRBV4-1	15	TRBJ1-2	CASSLGQGETYGYTF
.	TRBV10-3	13	TRBJ1-5	CAIRDGINQPQHF
.	TRBV7-2	16	TRBJ2-7	CASSPSGGGVFDEQCF
.	TRBV7-9	16	TRBJ1-1	CASSPRGTGRNTEAFF
.	TRBV7-2	16	TRBJ1-2	CASSSGGTGGRDGYTF
.	TRBV7-3	15	TRBJ1-2	CASSLGHRNNYGYTF
once	TRBV28	16	TRBJ2-2	CASNDPGQGNTGELFF
.	TRBV29-1	15	TRBJ1-3	CSVEAHTRSGNTIYF
many	TRBV19	15	TRBJ1-5	CASSRQEEGNQPQHF
.	TRBV4-1	16	TRBJ2-7	CASSPGRGRQMSEQYF
.	TRBV7-2	15	TRBJ2-5	CASSLAVWGEETQYF
many	TRBV7-2	15	TRBJ2-5	CASSVTSGGGETQYF
few	TRBV12-3/TRBV12-4	14	TRBJ2-2	CASSLGPGIGELFF
many	TRBV2	15	TRBJ1-1	CASSEARGRDTEAFF
.	TRBV9	18	TRBJ2-2	CASSVEGTGGPFSGELFF
.	TRBV7-8	13	TRBJ2-4	CASSLAGKNIQYF
few	TRBV15	14	TRBJ1-5	CATSRGGGNQPQHF
.	TRBV2	14	TRBJ1-5	CARNRTASNQPQHF
many	TRBV5-5	13	TRBJ2-2	CASSLQIIGELFF
few	TRBV12-3/TRBV12-4	13	TRBJ1-5	CASRATDNQPQHF
.	TRBV20-1	15	TRBJ2-7	CSAPLAGALFGEQYF
few	TRBV29-1	17	TRBJ1-2	CASSREAGTGRSDGYTF
.	TRBV20-1	13	.	CSARDALAGEQFF
few	TRBV4-3	17	TRBJ2-7	CASSQDQGGSRTYEQYF
.	TRBV6-1	14	TRBJ1-2	CASRYEVGGYGYTF
once	TRBV9	17	TRBJ2-2	CASSPGLAGANTGELFF
.	TRBV28	15	TRBJ2-5	CASSSEQGAGETQYF
many	TRBV2	11	TRBJ1-6	CASEGNSPLHF
.	TRBV6-1	13	TRBJ2-7	CATGTGGFYEQYF
many	TRBV20-1	15	TRBJ2-6	CSARGTGGGANVLTF
once	TRBV12-3/TRBV12-4	13	TRBJ1-1	CASSPGRVNEASF
many	TRBV6-5	12	TRBJ1-4	CASSTENEKLFF
few	TRBV7-9	15	TRBJ1-1	CASSWGAYLNTEAFF
few	TRBV12-3/TRBV12-4	13	TRBJ1-1	CASSSGGFTEAFF
.	TRBV7-2	13	TRBJ1-5	CASGTISNQPQHF
many	TRBV20-1	13	TRBJ1-6	CSARGLYNSPLHF
.	TRBV7-6	16	.	CASNLGRTSGGNEQFF
.	TRBV6-5	17	TRBJ1-3	CASRPGHGAYSGNTIYF
few	TRBV10-3	15	TRBJ2-7	CAISVSGNLDYEQYF
few	TRBV15	14	TRBJ2-3	CATSPGQSTDTQYF
few	TRBV7-2	14	TRBJ2-7	CASSTWTGGNEQYF
few	TRBV10-3	14	TRBJ1-3	CAIAVGESGNTIYF
few	TRBV7-6	15	TRBJ2-7	CASTLTSGRAYEQYF
few	TRBV7-2	14	TRBJ2-5	CASSLDFAQETQYF
.	TRBV6-1	15	TRBJ1-1	CASSGQGSSDTEAFF
many	TRBV19	14	TRBJ2-7	CASRIRDSDYEQYF
once	TRBV15	16	TRBJ1-2	CATSSRGTGGGEGYTF
few	TRBV5-1	14	TRBJ2-7	CASRPSQVEYEQYF